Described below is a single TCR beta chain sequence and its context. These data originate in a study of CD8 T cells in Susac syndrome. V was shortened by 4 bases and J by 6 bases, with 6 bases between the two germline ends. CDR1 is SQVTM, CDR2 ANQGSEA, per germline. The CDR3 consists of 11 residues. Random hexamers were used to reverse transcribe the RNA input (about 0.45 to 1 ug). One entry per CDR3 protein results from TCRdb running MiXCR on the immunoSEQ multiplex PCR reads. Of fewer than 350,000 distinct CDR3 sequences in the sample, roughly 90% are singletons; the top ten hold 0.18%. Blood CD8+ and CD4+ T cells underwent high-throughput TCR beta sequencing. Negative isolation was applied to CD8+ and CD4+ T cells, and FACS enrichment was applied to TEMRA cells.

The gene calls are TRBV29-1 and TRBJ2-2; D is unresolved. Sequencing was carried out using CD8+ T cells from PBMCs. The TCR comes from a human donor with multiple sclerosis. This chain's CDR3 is CSVASAGELFF. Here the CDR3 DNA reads TGCAGCGTTGCGTCGGCCGGGGAGCTGTTTTTT.